This T cell receptor beta chain stems from a study of T cells in Graves' hyperthyroidism and ophthalmopathy. Those with hyperthyroidism were 18 to 65 years old, newly diagnosed, and ill for under 2 months. Clinical symptoms, serum thyroxine and TRAb, thyroid ultrasound and orbital computed tomography were used for the diagnoses. Amplification of TCR beta CDR3 regions was performed using RNA transcripts as template. With the HTBI primer set, the TCR CDR3 went through a first round of RT-PCR. One entry per CDR3 protein, called by TCRdb with MiXCR from the multiplex PCR reads. Among over 450,000 distinct CDR3 sequences listed, about an eighth were seen once. Losses at the gene ends were 1 base for V and 4 bases for J; bases not matched to a gene: 10. Looked up from germline, CDR1 is SGHDN and CDR2 is FVKESK. The CDR3 spans 17 residues.

The clonotype originates from a woman aged 18 to 35 with Graves' hyperthyroidism. V gene TRBV14 combines with J gene TRBJ2-1; 7 positions agree with TRBD2. Sequencing input: blood. CDR3 bases: TGTGCCAGCAGCCAAGTGAATTCAGAACTAGCGTACAATGAGCAGTTCTTC. Its protein is CASSQVNSELAYNEQFF.